This T cell receptor (beta chain) came from a study of T cells after yellow fever vaccination. The wider study: Fractions of limited cellularity were prepared by means of SMART-Seq v4 Ultra Low Input.

Study outcomes and limitations: The booster response re-showed most primary clones: 96% CD4, more than 80% CD8.

The table lists this clonotype with a few counts. What it binds is unknown. UMIs and a universal primer site were added when TCR cDNA was made by 5'RACE template switching. TCRdb ran MiXCR on the 5' RACE reads and lists one entry per CDR3 protein. The table includes 450,000 to 600,000 distinct CDR3 sequences, around a sixth detected once. The receptor comes from a man between 18 and 29 years old who received the YFV17D yellow fever vaccine. The sequencing used PBMCs, collected less than 6 days after the first yellow fever vaccination.

In DNA, the CDR3 is TGTGCCAGCACCCGGGACACCCCCTATGGCTACACCTTC. Translation: CASTRDTPYGYTF. This sequence joins TRBV5-6 and TRBJ1-2; D might be TRBD1 (6 bases). The CDR3 has 13 residues. Trimming removed 6 bases from V and 4 bases from J, with 13 bases in between. CDR1 and CDR2 from the germline V gene are SGHDT and YYEEEE. Based on the CDR3 plus reference TRBV5-6 and TRBJ1-2, the full variable domain is DAGVTQSPTHLIKTRGQQVTLRCSPKSGHDTVSWYQQALGQGPQFIFQYYEEEERQRGNFPDRFSGHQFPNYSSELNVNALLLGDSALYLCASTRDTPYGYTFGSGTRLTVV.